Listed below are T cell receptor beta chains from one sample, sequenced in a study of cytomegalovirus exposure and HLA in healthy donors. Generated by immunoSEQ multiplex PCR, the TCRdb table keeps only in-frame clones and is missing some. The sample records 200,000 or so clones, 81% being singletons. Sequencing input: PBMCs. The receptors were sampled from a woman aged 18-29 years in good health and CMV-seropositive. Both conserved end residues are part of each CDR3. Each record gives: V gene, D gene, CDR3 length, clone size, J gene, CDR3 protein, CDR3 DNA. A D gene is named only where the DNA matches it firmly. Clone size appears in some rows only: once, few, many, or a class for an expanded clone.

V: TRBV30; D: TRBD2; length: 18; size: -; J: TRBJ2-3; CDR3: CAWRAGTRHVGGTDTQYF; DNA: TGTGCCTGGAGGGCAGGGACTAGGCATGTTGGGGGCACAGATACGCAGTATTTT
V: TRBV7-3; D: TRBD2; length: 16; size: few; J: TRBJ2-5; CDR3: CASSFAGGVYEETQYF; DNA: TGTGCCAGCAGCTTTGCCGGGGGGGTATACGAAGAGACCCAGTACTTC
V: TRBV30; D: -; length: 12; size: -; J: TRBJ1-4; CDR3: CAWDRGGEKLFF; DNA: TGTGCCTGGGACAGAGGTGGCGAAAAACTGTTTTTT
V: TRBV7-9; D: -; length: 12; size: few; J: TRBJ2-7; CDR3: CSSTPGTDEQYF; DNA: TGTTCCAGCACGCCGGGAACCGACGAGCAGTACTTC
V: TRBV6-5; D: TRBD1; length: 14; size: few; J: TRBJ2-2; CDR3: CASSSQGGTGELFF; DNA: TGTGCCAGCAGTTCACAGGGGGGAACCGGGGAGCTGTTTTTT
V: TRBV28; D: -; length: 11; size: -; J: TRBJ2-7; CDR3: CASSRVYEQYF; DNA: TGTGCCAGCAGCCGGGTTTACGAGCAGTACTTC
V: TRBV19; D: TRBD1; length: 15; size: once; J: TRBJ1-5; CDR3: CASRLQGGVNQPQHF; DNA: TGTGCCAGTAGGTTGCAGGGGGGCGTCAATCAGCCCCAGCATTTT
V: TRBV6-1; D: -; length: 14; size: -; J: TRBJ2-3; CDR3: CASSGGNSVDTQYF; DNA: TGTGCCAGCAGTGGAGGAAATAGCGTGGATACGCAGTATTTT
V: TRBV4-1; D: TRBD1; length: 15; size: -; J: TRBJ1-5; CDR3: CASSQFGTENQPQHF; DNA: TGCGCCAGCAGCCAATTCGGGACAGAGAATCAGCCCCAGCATTTT
V: TRBV6-1; D: TRBD2; length: 15; size: -; J: TRBJ2-5; CDR3: CASSELAGGTETQYF; DNA: TGTGCCAGCAGTGAGTTAGCGGGGGGGACCGAGACCCAGTACTTC
V: TRBV30; D: -; length: 12; size: -; J: TRBJ2-7; CDR3: CAWSVGGYEQYF; DNA: TGTGCCTGGAGTGTGGGGGGCTACGAGCAGTACTTC
V: TRBV5-1; D: -; length: 18; size: -; J: TRBJ2-3; CDR3: CASSLRDPREAGTDTQYF; DNA: TGCGCCAGCAGCTTGCGGGACCCTAGGGAGGCCGGCACAGATACGCAGTATTTT
V: TRBV19; D: TRBD1; length: 15; size: few; J: TRBJ1-2; CDR3: CASTPRGQESYGYTF; DNA: TGTGCCAGTACCCCTCGGGGACAGGAGAGCTATGGCTACACCTTC
V: TRBV6-1; D: -; length: 15; size: -; J: TRBJ1-1; CDR3: CASSGTSYVKTEAFF; DNA: TGTGCCAGCAGCGGGACATCATACGTGAAGACTGAAGCTTTCTTT
V: TRBV9; D: -; length: 14; size: -; J: TRBJ1-3; CDR3: CASSDPSLGNTIYF; DNA: TGTGCCAGCAGCGACCCTAGTCTAGGAAACACCATATATTTT
V: TRBV4-1; D: -; length: 17; size: -; J: TRBJ2-5; CDR3: CASSQTPRVADQETQYF; DNA: TGCGCCAGCAGCCAGACCCCGCGGGTAGCGGACCAAGAGACCCAGTACTTC
V: TRBV30; D: TRBD1; length: 12; size: -; J: TRBJ2-7; CDR3: CAWSPQGDEQYF; DNA: TGTGCCTGGAGTCCCCAGGGGGACGAGCAGTACTTC
V: TRBV19; D: -; length: 12; size: -; J: TRBJ1-1; CDR3: CASSNKNTEAFF; DNA: TGTGCCAGTAGTAACAAGAACACTGAAGCTTTCTTT
V: TRBV6-1; D: -; length: 12; size: -; J: TRBJ1-2; CDR3: CASSVGGGGYTF; DNA: TGTGCCAGCAGTGTTGGGGGAGGCGGCTACACCTTC
V: TRBV19; D: -; length: 14; size: few; J: TRBJ1-2; CDR3: CASTRQDTSYGYTF; DNA: TGTGCCAGTACAAGGCAGGACACATCCTATGGCTACACCTTC
V: TRBV11-3; D: TRBD2; length: 15; size: -; J: TRBJ2-2; CDR3: CASSLTQRGGVELFF; DNA: TGTGCCAGCAGCTTAACCCAGCGGGGGGGCGTGGAGCTGTTTTTT
V: TRBV11-3; D: TRBD2; length: 14; size: -; J: TRBJ2-5; CDR3: CASSLGAGGKTQYF; DNA: TGTGCCAGCAGCTTAGGAGCGGGGGGGAAGACCCAGTACTTC
V: TRBV30; D: -; length: 11; size: -; J: TRBJ1-6; CDR3: CAWSRDSPLHF; DNA: TGTGCCTGGTCGCGGGATTCACCCCTCCACTTT
V: TRBV19; D: -; length: 15; size: -; J: TRBJ2-2; CDR3: CASRVLTLNTGELFF; DNA: TGTGCCAGTAGAGTCTTGACACTGAACACCGGGGAGCTGTTTTTT